Described below is a single T cell receptor (beta chain) sequence and its context. This sample was included in a study of blood T cell repertoires in COVID-19. About the research overall: Some COVID-19 samples were acute and others convalescent; all came from the United States, Italy and Spain.

Using immunoSEQ multiplex PCR, the repertoire was profiled, and TCRdb retains in-frame clones only, with some absent. The sample records hundreds of thousands of clones, roughly 80% being singletons. The specimen sequenced was peripheral blood. This receptor was obtained from a woman older than 75 with active or convalescent COVID-19.

CDR3 DNA sequence: TGTGCCAGCAGCTTAGACGGGGGGACTGCCTACAATGAGCAGTTCTTC. As protein: CASSLDGGTAYNEQFF. The chain joins TRBV7-3 to TRBJ2-1; TRBD2 aligns across 7 bases. The CDR3 has 16 amino acids. The germline V gene has CDR1 SGHTA and CDR2 FQGTGA. V trimming: 2 bases; J trimming: 2 bases; junction bases outside the gene matches: 6.